This TCR beta chain was documented in a study of cytotoxic CD8 clonotypes in ibrutinib-treated CLL (dated by TCRdb to the early 2020s). For the wider study: The cohort was composed of roughly ten relapsed/refractory and roughly 15 treatment-naive patients; IGHV unmutated status was identified in some 17 patients. Responses were partial in 25 or so patients and complete in 2; after median 68 months follow-up, around 15 stayed in remission and roughly twelve progressed. Cryopreserved peripheral blood mononuclear cells were obtained prior to treatment, at the time of response, and at either disease progression or sustained remission. Response samples were obtained after a median of 12 months of treatment, with a range of roughly 6 to 40 months. All remission and progressive disease samples were collected while patients were still receiving ibrutinib. Longitudinal samples were obtainable from 26 of the 86 participants in the trial. Samples averaged approximately 240,000 productive templates and 80,000 to 100,000 productive rearrangements. Overall results and qualifications from the work: Baseline clonality was found to be higher than that of age-matched healthy donors and was strongly correlated with circulating CD8+ T-cell counts. Sustained-remission and progressing patients did not have matched sampling times, and lymph node repertoires were not examined. An increase in clonality was observed at ibrutinib response, with clonality remaining stable during sustained remission and falling back toward baseline at progression. Public clonotypes were rare and either shrank or stayed stable during treatment, and the rise in clonality at ibrutinib response reflected expansion of private clonotypes.

V ends up 1 base short and J 8 bases short, with an unmatched junction base count of 6. Spanning cysteine to phenylalanine, the CDR3 consists of 15 amino acids. The retained sequence is limited to the CDR3, 45 bases, with the frame set at the first base. CDR1 and CDR2, looked up from the germline V gene, are MGHRA and YSYEKL. On this clone: Its cognate antigen has yet to be identified. It has no much larger one-base neighbor in the sample; base qualities were not kept.

Each clonotype received, on average, approximately 9.9x coverage in deep resolution sequencing performed on a MiSeq, where the target depth lay between 1 in 1 million and 1 in 200,000 T cells. TCR beta libraries were generated with the immunoSEQ hsTCRB Kit. The original methods were these. ImmunoSEQ Data Assistant and ImmunoSEQ Analyzer were used for data analysis, and V, D and J genes were assigned according to IMGT definitions. Clonality, with values ranging from 0 to 1, was calculated as one minus the normalized Shannon entropy of productive rearrangement frequencies. Only overrepresented clonotypes making up at least 0.05% of the repertoire of each patient were included in the public clonotype analysis. Roughly 12 age-matched healthy donor repertoires from immuneACCESS were used as controls for clonality. TCRdb took over this immuneACCESS table, retaining in-frame rearrangements with V and J assigned. Such tables are incomplete; in checked studies, under half of the missing clones stem from an unresolved V gene, and the remainder is unexplained. Clone size and the V and J calls come from that table; the DNA yielded D and trimming. The sample table records roughly 150,000 clones; roughly 77% of these occur just once. The ten top clones hold 2% to 2.5% of the sample.

This specimen's time point label, interpreted: approximately 11 months on ibrutinib. Roughly 2 micrograms of genomic DNA were extracted from cryopreserved PBMCs for TCR beta library preparation. Longitudinal blood samples from CLL patients on ibrutinib monotherapy underwent high-throughput TCR beta sequencing. Patients were enrolled in a phase 2 open-label single-center ibrutinib monotherapy trial. This TCR came from a human donor with chronic lymphocytic leukemia. The chain uses TRBV4-1 and TRBJ2-7, with 12 central nucleotides matching TRBD2. This sample comprised PBMCs, obtained after 12 months of ibrutinib treatment. The DNA sequence is TGCGCCAGCAGCCAAGTACTAGCGGGGGGCTCGCAGCAGTACTTC. Translation gives CASSQVLAGGSQQYF.